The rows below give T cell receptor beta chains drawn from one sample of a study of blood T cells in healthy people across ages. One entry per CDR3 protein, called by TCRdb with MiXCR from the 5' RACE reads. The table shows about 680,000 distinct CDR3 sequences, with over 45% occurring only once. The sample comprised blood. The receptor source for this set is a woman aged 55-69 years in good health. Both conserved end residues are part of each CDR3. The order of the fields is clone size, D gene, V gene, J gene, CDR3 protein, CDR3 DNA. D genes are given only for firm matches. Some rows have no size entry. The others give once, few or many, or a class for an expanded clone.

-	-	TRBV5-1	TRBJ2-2	CASNVLASGELFF	TGCGCCAGCAACGTACTAGCTTCCGGGGAGCTGTTTTTT
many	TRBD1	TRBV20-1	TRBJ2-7	CSAIAGTGGVKQYF	TGCAGTGCTATTGCCGGGACAGGGGGTGTCAAGCAGTACTTC
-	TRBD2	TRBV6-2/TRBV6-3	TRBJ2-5	CASSYSGRETQYF	TGTGCCAGCAGTTATAGCGGGAGAGAGACCCAGTACTTC
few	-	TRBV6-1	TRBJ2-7	CASSDHTGTLSYEQYF	TGTGCCAGCAGTGACCACACCGGGACTTTATCCTACGAGCAGTACTTC
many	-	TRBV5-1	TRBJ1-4	CASSSGREKLFF	TGCGCCAGCAGTTCGGGGCGTGAAAAACTGTTTTTT
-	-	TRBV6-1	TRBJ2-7	CASSSRLAGTGLPYEQYF	TGTGCCAGCAGCTCTAGACTTGCCGGGACTGGCCTACCCTACGAGCAGTACTTC
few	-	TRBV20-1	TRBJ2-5	CSARDGGWDTERFQETQYF	TGCAGTGCTAGAGATGGTGGATGGGACACCGAGCGGTTCCAAGAGACCCAGTACTTC
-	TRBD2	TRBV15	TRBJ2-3	CATSIGGTSGRDTQYF	TGTGCCACCAGCATCGGTGGGACTAGCGGGAGGGATACGCAGTATTTT
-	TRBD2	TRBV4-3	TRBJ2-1	CASSQDLAGGQETQFF	TGCGCCAGCAGCCAAGATCTAGCGGGAGGGCAAGAGACCCAGTTCTTC
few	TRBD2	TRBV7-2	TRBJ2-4	CASSRIAGVVNIQYF	TGTGCCAGCAGCCGAATAGCGGGAGTGGTAAACATTCAGTACTTC
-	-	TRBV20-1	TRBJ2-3	CSARPLTPRAPETQYF	TGCAGTGCTCGGCCCCTGACGCCGAGGGCCCCAGAGACGCAGTATTTT
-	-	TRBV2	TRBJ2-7	CASSAGPYDEQYF	TGTGCCAGCAGTGCTGGCCCCTACGACGAGCAGTACTTC
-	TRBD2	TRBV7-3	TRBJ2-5	CASSYSGSQGETQYF	TGTGCCAGCAGCTATAGCGGGAGTCAGGGAGAGACCCAGTACTTC
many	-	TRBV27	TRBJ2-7	CASSDRFGEQYF	TGTGCCAGCAGCGACAGGTTCGGCGAGCAGTACTTC
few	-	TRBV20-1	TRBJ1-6	CSARDSLRGRSYNSPLHF	TGCAGTGCTAGAGACTCCCTCAGGGGAAGGTCATATAATTCACCCCTCCACTTT
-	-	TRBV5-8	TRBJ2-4	CASSFIGGDIQYF	TGTGCCAGCAGCTTTATCGGCGGGGACATTCAGTACTTC
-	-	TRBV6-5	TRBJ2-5	CASSYSQGQGGKYF	TGTGCCAGCAGTTACTCTCAGGGCCAGGGGGGAAAGTACTTC
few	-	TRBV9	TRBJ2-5	CASSVGAQVWGQETQYF	TGTGCCAGCAGCGTAGGGGCACAAGTTTGGGGCCAAGAGACCCAGTACTTC
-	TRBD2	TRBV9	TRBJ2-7	CASSVVRDYNEQYF	TGTGCCAGCAGCGTAGTAAGGGACTACAATGAGCAGTACTTC
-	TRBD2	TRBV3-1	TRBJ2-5	CASSHLGLATRQETQYF	TGTGCCAGCAGCCACTTGGGACTAGCGACCCGCCAAGAGACCCAGTACTTC
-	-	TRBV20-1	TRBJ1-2	CSAKSPILVRPAHYGYTF	TGCAGTGCAAAGTCCCCCATCCTGGTTCGGCCAGCTCACTATGGCTACACCTTC
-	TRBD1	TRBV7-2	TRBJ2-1	CASSLSPTGANNEQFF	TGTGCCAGCAGCTTATCTCCGACAGGGGCGAACAATGAGCAGTTCTTC
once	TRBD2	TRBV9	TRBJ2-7	CASSPQREGYNELYF	TGTGCCAGCAGCCCCCAGCGGGAGGGCTACAATGAGCTGTACTTC
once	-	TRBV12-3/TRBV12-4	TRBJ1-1	CASSILPPRRTEAFF	TGTGCCAGCAGTATTCTCCCCCCTCGGAGGACTGAAGCTTTCTTT
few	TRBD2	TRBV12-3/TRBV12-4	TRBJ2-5	CASSKQGLAQYF	TGTGCCAGCAGCAAACAGGGACTAGCGCAGTACTTC
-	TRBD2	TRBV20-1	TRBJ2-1	CNASGGYNEQFF	TGCAATGCTAGCGGGGGATACAATGAGCAGTTCTTC
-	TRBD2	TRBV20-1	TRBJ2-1	CSARDLTSGYNEQFF	TGCAGTGCTAGAGATCTGACTAGCGGCTACAATGAGCAGTTCTTC
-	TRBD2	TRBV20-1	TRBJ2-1	CSASGRGNNEQFF	TGCAGTGCTAGCGGGAGGGGCAACAATGAGCAGTTCTTC
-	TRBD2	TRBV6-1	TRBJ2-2	CASSPGVAGGFDTGELFF	TGTGCCAGCAGTCCCGGGGTAGCGGGAGGGTTCGACACCGGGGAGCTGTTTTTT
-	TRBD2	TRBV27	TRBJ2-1	CASSLLRTSGNDEQFF	TGTGCCAGCAGTTTACTACGGACTAGCGGGAACGATGAGCAGTTCTTC
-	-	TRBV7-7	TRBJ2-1	CASSSGGPGQRSHEQFF	TGTGCCAGCAGCTCGGGGGGACCGGGACAGCGGTCACATGAGCAGTTCTTC
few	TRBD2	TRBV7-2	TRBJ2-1	CASSSSGRGYNEQFF	TGTGCCAGCAGCTCTAGCGGGAGGGGTTACAATGAGCAGTTCTTC
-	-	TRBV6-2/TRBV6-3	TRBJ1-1	CASTVRANTEAFF	TGTGCCAGCACCGTAAGGGCGAACACTGAAGCTTTCTTT
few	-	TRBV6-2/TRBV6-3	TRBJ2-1	CASSTGSYNEQFF	TGTGCCAGCAGTACCGGCTCCTACAATGAGCAGTTCTTC
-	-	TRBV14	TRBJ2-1	CASSPHIRSSYNEQFF	TGTGCCAGCAGCCCTCACATCAGGAGCTCCTACAATGAGCAGTTCTTC